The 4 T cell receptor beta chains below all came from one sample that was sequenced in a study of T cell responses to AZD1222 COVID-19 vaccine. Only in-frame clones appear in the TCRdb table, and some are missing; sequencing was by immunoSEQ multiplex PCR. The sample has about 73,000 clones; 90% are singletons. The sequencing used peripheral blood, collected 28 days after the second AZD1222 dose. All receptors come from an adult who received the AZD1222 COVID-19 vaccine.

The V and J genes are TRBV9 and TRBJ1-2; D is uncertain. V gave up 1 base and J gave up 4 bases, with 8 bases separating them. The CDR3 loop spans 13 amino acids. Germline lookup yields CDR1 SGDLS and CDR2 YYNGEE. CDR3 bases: TGTGCCAGCAGCGTATCTCGGGGCTATGGCTACACCTTC. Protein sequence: CASSVSRGYGYTF.

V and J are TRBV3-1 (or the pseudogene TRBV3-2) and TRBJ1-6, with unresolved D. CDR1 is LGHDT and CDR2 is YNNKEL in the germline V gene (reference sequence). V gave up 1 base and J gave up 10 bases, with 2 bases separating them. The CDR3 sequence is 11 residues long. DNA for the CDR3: TGTGCCAGCAGCCAAGGGTCACCCCTCCACTTT. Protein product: CASSQGSPLHF.

The CDR3 loop reads CASSRQSNQPQHF. The CDR3 DNA reads TGTGCCAGCAGCAGACAGAGCAATCAGCCCCAGCATTTT. The chain is built from TRBV5-6 and TRBJ1-5; D perhaps matches TRBD1 (5 bases). The CDR3 has 13 amino acids. Trimming cost V 4 bases and J 1 base, with 6 bases left between them. Germline lookup yields CDR1 SGHDT and CDR2 YYEEEE.

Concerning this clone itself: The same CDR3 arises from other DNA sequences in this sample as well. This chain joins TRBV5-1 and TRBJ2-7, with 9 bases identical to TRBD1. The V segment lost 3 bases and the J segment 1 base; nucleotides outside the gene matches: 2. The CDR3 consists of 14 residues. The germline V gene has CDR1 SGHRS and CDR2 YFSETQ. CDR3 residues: CASSSGTGSYEQYF. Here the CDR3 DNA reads TGCGCCAGCAGCTCCGGGACAGGGTCCTACGAGCAGTACTTC.